This is a list of T cell receptor beta chains from one sample in a study of CD8 T cells in ankylosing spondylitis. One entry per CDR3 protein, called by TCRdb with MiXCR from the 5' RACE reads. The table records 300,000 to 350,000 distinct CDR3 sequences, roughly 15% of them present only once. The sample consisted of blood, either unsorted or a sorted T cell fraction (not recorded which). These receptors were obtained from a male donor with ankylosing spondylitis or in good health (not recorded which). Each CDR3 is given with its conserved first and last residue. The D gene is left open where the match is weak. The size field is filled for only some rows; it gives once, few, many or a size class.

D gene	V gene	J gene	clone size	CDR3 DNA	CDR3 protein
.	TRBV11-2	TRBJ1-1	few	TGTGCCAGCAGCTTACCCTACGTTAGAGCTTTCTTT	CASSLPYVRAFF
.	TRBV20-1	TRBJ2-7	.	TGCAGTGCTACCTCTGATTCATCCGAGCAGTACTTC	CSATSDSSEQYF
.	TRBV5-1	TRBJ2-7	many	TGCGCCAGCAGCTTGGAGCCATACGAGCAGTACTTC	CASSLEPYEQYF
.	TRBV7-2	TRBJ2-5	.	TGTGCCAGCAGCTTATTCGAGGGGGAGGGAGAGACCCAGTACTTC	CASSLFEGEGETQYF
.	TRBV9	TRBJ2-3	.	TGTGCCAGCAGCGTGTTGGGGGGCACAGATACGCAGTATTTT	CASSVLGGTDTQYF
TRBD1	TRBV12-3/TRBV12-4	TRBJ1-4	.	TGTGCCAGCAGTGGACAGGCGCGGGAAAAACTGTTTTTT	CASSGQAREKLFF
.	TRBV29-1	TRBJ2-3	few	TGCAGCGTCCTTACAGGGCCAGATACGCAGTATTTT	CSVLTGPDTQYF
.	TRBV5-1	TRBJ2-5	.	TGCGCCAGCAGGAAGACTAACAGGCAAACCCAAGAGACCCAGTACTTC	CASRKTNRQTQETQYF
.	TRBV9	TRBJ1-1	.	TGTGCCAGCAGCGTACCTTTTGGAGGGAACACTGAAGCTTTCTTT	CASSVPFGGNTEAFF
.	TRBV12-3/TRBV12-4	TRBJ2-1	.	TGTGCCAGCAGCCCCGGGGTGAGGAATGAGCAGTTCTTC	CASSPGVRNEQFF
TRBD2	TRBV7-8	TRBJ2-3	few	TGTGCCAGCAGCAAAGCGGGAGCAAGCATAGATACGCAGTATTTT	CASSKAGASIDTQYF
.	TRBV3-1	TRBJ2-7	.	TGTGCCAGCAGCCAAGAGTGGCAGGAGAGCTACGAGCAGTACTTC	CASSQEWQESYEQYF
TRBD2	TRBV12-3/TRBV12-4	TRBJ2-3	.	TGTGCCAGCAGAAAAGCGGGGGAAGGGACAGATACGCAGTATTTT	CASRKAGEGTDTQYF
TRBD1	TRBV20-1	TRBJ2-3	few	TGCAGTGCTCCACAGGGGCGGACGCAGTATTTT	CSAPQGRTQYF
.	TRBV12-3/TRBV12-4	TRBJ1-1	few	TGTGCCAGCAGGACCTCAACAGGGTCAGGAATAGGAGCTTTCTTT	CASRTSTGSGIGAFF
.	TRBV30	TRBJ2-6	.	TGTGCCTGGGGGACTGCTGGGGCCAACGTCCTGACTTTC	CAWGTAGANVLTF
TRBD2	TRBV5-6	TRBJ2-3	.	TGTGCCAGCCGACTAGCGGGGAACACAGATACGCAGTATTTT	CASRLAGNTDTQYF
TRBD2	TRBV6-1	TRBJ2-4	many	TGTGCCAGCAGCCGCGGCTTTATAGCGGGAGGGAACATTCAGTACTTC	CASSRGFIAGGNIQYF
TRBD2	TRBV12-3/TRBV12-4	TRBJ2-1	few	TGTGCCAGCAGTAGGCTAGCGGGGAGCTACAATGAGCAGTTCTTC	CASSRLAGSYNEQFF
TRBD2	TRBV12-3/TRBV12-4	TRBJ2-3	few	TGTGCCAGCAGCCGTAGCGGGGGGGTATACACAGATACGCAGTATTTT	CASSRSGGVYTDTQYF
TRBD1	TRBV5-8	TRBJ1-1	few	TGTGCCAGCAGCTTCTTCACAGGGGTAGGAAATGAAGCTTTCTTT	CASSFFTGVGNEAFF
.	TRBV5-6	TRBJ1-2	.	TGTGCCAGCAGCTTGATACGGGGGGGCTACACCTTC	CASSLIRGGYTF
.	TRBV20-1	TRBJ1-5	few	TGCAGTGCTAGAGCGGAAGTTAGCGGTCAGCCCCAGCATTTT	CSARAEVSGQPQHF
.	TRBV3-1	TRBJ1-5	few	TGTGCCAGCAGCCAAGGGAAGGACGCGCAAGTATATAGCAATCAGCCCCAGCATTTT	CASSQGKDAQVYSNQPQHF
TRBD1	TRBV7-2	TRBJ1-1	.	TGTGCCAGCAGCTTCGACAGGGGCCCCCTTGAAGCTTTCTTT	CASSFDRGPLEAFF
.	TRBV4-1	TRBJ1-6	.	TGCGCCAGCAGCCAAGTTCGGACGGAGTTTAATTCACCCCTCCACTTT	CASSQVRTEFNSPLHF
.	TRBV9	TRBJ2-3	.	TGTGCCAGCAGCGGCGTCACAGATACGCAGTATTTT	CASSGVTDTQYF
.	TRBV25-1	TRBJ2-5	.	TGTGCCAGCAGTGAAGGATGGGGAGTAGAGACCCAGTACTTC	CASSEGWGVETQYF
TRBD2	TRBV28	TRBJ2-3	few	TGTGCCAGCAGTTTGGGGGGGGGAGCCCCGGATACGCAGTATTTT	CASSLGGGAPDTQYF